This TCR beta chain was documented in a study of T-cell memory formation after mild COVID-19. This clonotype was detected a few times. The antigen is unknown. General study points: There was a balanced CD4/CD8 profile in clones contracting day 15 to 85, and later expanders leaned CD4+. Within pre-infection memory, some responding clones were found, suggesting cross-reactive memory joined. Second-wave clones that peaked on day 37 lacked confirmed SARS-CoV-2 specificity.

Amplification by 5'RACE using constant-segment primers produced TCR alpha and TCR beta cDNA libraries that carried sample barcodes and UMIs. TCRdb redid the calling of the 5' RACE reads with MiXCR, one entry per CDR3 protein. The sample includes approximately 410,000 distinct CDR3 sequences, about a quarter of them seen just once. V lost 7 bases, J lost 9 bases, and 21 bases lay in between. The CDR3 consists of 13 residues. Germline-derived CDR1 and CDR2 are DFQATT and SNEGSKA (reference sequence). The TCR sequence derives from an adult woman who had mild COVID-19 (a few samples of this study predate the infection). Cell type and time point are not known. Sequencing was performed on PBMCs or a T cell subset sorted from them (not recorded which). V is TRBV20-1 and J is TRBJ2-5; D ambiguous. CDR3 sequence reads: CSVFLPPGSSQYF. The CDR3 nucleotides are TGCAGTGTTTTCTTACCGCCGGGTTCGTCCCAGTACTTC.